The following is a T cell receptor (beta chain) sequence with its context. The antigen remains unidentified. This sample stems from a study of T-cell reconstitution after alpha-beta-depleted transplantation in children. Study-wide points: The origin of high day-60 TCRbeta diversity in some patients lay in surviving recipient T cells and thymic progenitors. Expanded graft clones, several hundred of them, were reportedly the source of alpha-beta T cells about two months after transplant. Diversity and T-cell counts at one year after transplant derived mostly from new T cells.

TCRbeta library construction was performed incorporating unique molecular identifiers. Using its own MiXCR run on the PCR reads, TCRdb lists one record per CDR3 protein. Of about 120,000 distinct CDR3 sequences in the sample, roughly 24% are singletons; the top ten hold 10%. The material was PBMCs, mostly from graft donor cells, obtained 180 days after TCRalphabeta/CD19-depleted stem cell transplant. The clonotype comes from a male patient between 2 and 10 years old who had a stem cell transplant for chronic granulomatous disease, so the T cells may come from the graft donor.

CDR3 bases: TGTGCCAGCAGCCAAGATTGGGGGCGTCGGAATGAGCAGTTCTTC. Its protein is CASSQDWGRRNEQFF. The rearrangement joins TRBV3-1 to TRBJ2-1; TRBD1 is a possible D gene (6 bases). V lost 0 bases and J 7 bases, leaving 13 bases between the germline ends. Per the germline V gene, CDR1 is LGHDT and CDR2 is YNNKEL (reference sequence). CDR3 length: 15 residues.